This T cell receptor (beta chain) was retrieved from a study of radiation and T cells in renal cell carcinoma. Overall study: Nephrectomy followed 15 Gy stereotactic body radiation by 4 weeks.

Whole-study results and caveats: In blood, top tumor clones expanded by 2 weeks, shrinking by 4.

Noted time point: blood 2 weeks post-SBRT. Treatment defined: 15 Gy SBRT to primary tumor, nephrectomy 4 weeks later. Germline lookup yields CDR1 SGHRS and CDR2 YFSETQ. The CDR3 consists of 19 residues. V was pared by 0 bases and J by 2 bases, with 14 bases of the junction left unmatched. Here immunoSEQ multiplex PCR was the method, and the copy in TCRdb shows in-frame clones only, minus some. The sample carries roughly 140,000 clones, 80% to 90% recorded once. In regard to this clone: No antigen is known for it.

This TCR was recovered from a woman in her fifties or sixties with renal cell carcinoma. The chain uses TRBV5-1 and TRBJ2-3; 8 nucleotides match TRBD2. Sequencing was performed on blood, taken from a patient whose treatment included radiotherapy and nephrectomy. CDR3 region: CASSLAIRLRSGDTDTQYF. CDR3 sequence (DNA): TGCGCCAGCAGCTTGGCCATCCGGCTACGTAGCGGGGACACAGATACGCAGTATTTT.